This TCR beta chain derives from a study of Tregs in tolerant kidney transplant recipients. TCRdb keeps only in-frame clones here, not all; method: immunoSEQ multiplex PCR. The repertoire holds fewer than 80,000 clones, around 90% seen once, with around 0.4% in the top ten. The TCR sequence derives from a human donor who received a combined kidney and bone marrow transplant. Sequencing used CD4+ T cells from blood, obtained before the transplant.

The CDR3 DNA reads as TGTGCCAGCACCTTACACGGGACAGGGGGACCGAACATTCAGTACTTC. Translation gives CASTLHGTGGPNIQYF. The genes are TRBV6-6 and TRBJ2-4; 11 nucleotides match TRBD1. CDR3 size: 16 residues. Germline V CDR1 and CDR2: MNHNY, SVGAGI (reference sequence). The ends lost 7 bases at V and 7 bases at J; junction bases unmatched: 12.